This T cell receptor beta chain was captured by sequencing in a study of T cell repertoires in cytomegalovirus infection. Study overall: Shared public TCR beta signatures pointed to both CMV infection and a matching HLA type. Study-wide results and limits: The cumulative frequency of public TCR beta families identified carriers of CMV plus the relevant HLA.

This clonotype was observed a handful of times. Its antigen is unidentified. CDR1 is GTSNPN, CDR2 SVGIG, per germline (reference sequence). This CDR3 region has 15 residues. V trimming: 0 bases; J trimming: 7 bases; junction bases outside the gene matches: 8. Via MiXCR, TCRdb re-called the reads, giving one row per CDR3 protein. Of 490,000 or so distinct CDR3 sequences in the sample, about 11% were seen once. Sample: PBMCs. This TCR was sampled from a human donor in good health (CMV status not recorded). Some clones in this sample may be carry-over from other donors' samples. V is TRBV30 and J is TRBJ2-1, with 8 bases lining up with TRBD2. The CDR3 DNA reads as TGTGCCTGGAGTGTGGGTGGCGGGAGGAGTAATGAGCAGTTCTTC. Amino acid sequence: CAWSVGGGRSNEQFF.